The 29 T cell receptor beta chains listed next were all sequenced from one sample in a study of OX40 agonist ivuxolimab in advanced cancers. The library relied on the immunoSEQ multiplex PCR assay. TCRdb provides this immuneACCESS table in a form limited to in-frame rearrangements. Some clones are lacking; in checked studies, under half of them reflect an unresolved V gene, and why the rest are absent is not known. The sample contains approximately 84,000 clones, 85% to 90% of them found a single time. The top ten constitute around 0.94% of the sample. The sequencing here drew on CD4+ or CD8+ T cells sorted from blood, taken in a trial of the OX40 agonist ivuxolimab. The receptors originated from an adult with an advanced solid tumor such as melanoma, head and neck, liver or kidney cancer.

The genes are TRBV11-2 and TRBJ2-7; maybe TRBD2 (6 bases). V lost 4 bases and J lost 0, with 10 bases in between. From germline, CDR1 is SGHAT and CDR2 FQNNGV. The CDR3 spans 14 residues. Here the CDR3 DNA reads TGTGCCAGCAGCTCACGACTAGACTCCTACGAGCAGTACTTC. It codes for CASSSRLDSYEQYF.

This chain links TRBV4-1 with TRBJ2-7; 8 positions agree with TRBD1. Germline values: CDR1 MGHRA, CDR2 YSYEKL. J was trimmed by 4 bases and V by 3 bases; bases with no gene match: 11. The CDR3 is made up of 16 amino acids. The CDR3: CASSQIGDRRSYEQYF. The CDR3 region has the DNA TGCGCCAGCAGCCAGATTGGGGACAGGAGATCATACGAGCAGTACTTC.

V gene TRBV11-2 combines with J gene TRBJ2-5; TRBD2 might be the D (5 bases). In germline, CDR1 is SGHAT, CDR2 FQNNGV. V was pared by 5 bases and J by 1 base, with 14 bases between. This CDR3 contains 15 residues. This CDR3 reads CASSPEGRVQETQYF. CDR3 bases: TGTGCCAGCAGCCCAGAGGGCAGAGTCCAAGAGACCCAGTACTTC.

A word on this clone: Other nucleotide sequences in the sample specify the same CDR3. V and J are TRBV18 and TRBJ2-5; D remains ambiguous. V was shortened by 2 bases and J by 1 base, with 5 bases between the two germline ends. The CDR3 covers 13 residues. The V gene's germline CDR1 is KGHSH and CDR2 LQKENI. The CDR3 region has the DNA TGTGCCAGCTCACCAGGATCCCAAGAGACCCAGTACTTC. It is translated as CASSPGSQETQYF.

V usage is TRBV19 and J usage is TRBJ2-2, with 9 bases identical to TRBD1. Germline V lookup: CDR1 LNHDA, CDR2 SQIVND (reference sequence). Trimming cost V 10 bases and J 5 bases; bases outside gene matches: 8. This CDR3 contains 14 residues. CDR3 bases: TGTGCCACAATTCGGACAGGGGTGACCGGGGAGCTGTTTTTT. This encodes CATIRTGVTGELFF.

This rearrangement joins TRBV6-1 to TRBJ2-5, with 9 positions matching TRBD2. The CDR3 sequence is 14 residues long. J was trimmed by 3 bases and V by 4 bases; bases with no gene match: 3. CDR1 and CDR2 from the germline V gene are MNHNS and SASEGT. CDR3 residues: CASSVLAGKETQYF. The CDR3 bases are TGTGCCAGCAGTGTTCTAGCGGGGAAAGAGACCCAGTACTTC.

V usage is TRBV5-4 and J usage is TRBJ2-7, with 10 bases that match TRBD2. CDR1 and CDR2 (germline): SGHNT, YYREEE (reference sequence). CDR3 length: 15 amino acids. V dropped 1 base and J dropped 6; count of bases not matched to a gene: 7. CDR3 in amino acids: CASSLWQAGGSEQYF. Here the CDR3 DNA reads TGTGCCAGCAGCTTGTGGCAAGCGGGAGGGTCCGAGCAGTACTTC. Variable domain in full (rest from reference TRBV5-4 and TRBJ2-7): ETGVTQSPTHLIKTRGQQVTLRCSSQSGHNTVSWYQQALGQGPQFIFQYYREEENGRGNFPPRFSGLQFPNYSSELNVNALELDDSALYLCASSLWQAGGSEQYFGPGTRLTVT.

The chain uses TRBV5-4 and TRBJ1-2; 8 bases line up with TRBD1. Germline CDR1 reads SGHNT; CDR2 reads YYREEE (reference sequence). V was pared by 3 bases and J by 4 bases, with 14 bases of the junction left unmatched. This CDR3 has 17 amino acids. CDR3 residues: CASSSPPGQDSFYGYTF. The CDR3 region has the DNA TGTGCCAGCAGCTCGCCACCGGGACAGGATAGCTTCTATGGCTACACCTTC.

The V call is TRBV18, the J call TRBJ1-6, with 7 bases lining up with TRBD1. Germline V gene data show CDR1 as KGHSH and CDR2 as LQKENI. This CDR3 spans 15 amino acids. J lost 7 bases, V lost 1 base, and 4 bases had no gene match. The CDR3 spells CASSPLRDRNSPLHF. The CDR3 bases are TGTGCCAGCTCACCACTCAGGGACAGAAATTCACCCCTCCACTTT. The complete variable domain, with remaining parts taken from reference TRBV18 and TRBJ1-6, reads NAGVMQNPRHLVRRRGQEARLRCSPMKGHSHVYWYRQLPEEGLKFMVYLQKENIIDESGMPKERFSAEFPKEGPSILRIQQVVRGDSAAYFCASSPLRDRNSPLHFGNGTRLTVT.

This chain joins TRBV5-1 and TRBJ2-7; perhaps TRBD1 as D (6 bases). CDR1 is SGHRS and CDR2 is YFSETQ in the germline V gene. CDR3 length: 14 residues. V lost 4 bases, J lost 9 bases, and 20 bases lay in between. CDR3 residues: CASSTTGIQSVQYF. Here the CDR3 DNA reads TGCGCCAGCAGCACGACAGGTATCCAAAGCGTGCAGTACTTC.

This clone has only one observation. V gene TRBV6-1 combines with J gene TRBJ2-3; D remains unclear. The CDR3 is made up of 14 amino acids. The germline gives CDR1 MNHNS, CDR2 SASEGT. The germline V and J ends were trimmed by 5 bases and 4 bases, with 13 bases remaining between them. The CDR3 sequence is CASSIQPGADTQYF. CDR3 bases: TGTGCCAGCAGTATCCAACCGGGCGCAGATACGCAGTATTTT.

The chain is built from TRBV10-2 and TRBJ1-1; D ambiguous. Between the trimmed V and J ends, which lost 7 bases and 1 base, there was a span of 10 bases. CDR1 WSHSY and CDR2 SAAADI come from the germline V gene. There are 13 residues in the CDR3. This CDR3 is CASIFDGNTEAFF. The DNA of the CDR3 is TGCGCCAGCATATTTGACGGGAACACTGAAGCTTTCTTT.

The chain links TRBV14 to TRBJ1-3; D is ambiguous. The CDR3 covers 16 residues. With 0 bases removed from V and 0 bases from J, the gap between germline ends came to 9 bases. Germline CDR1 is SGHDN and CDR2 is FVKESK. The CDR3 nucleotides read TGTGCCAGCAGCCAAGAAACAGCCCGCTCTGGAAACACCATATATTTT. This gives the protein CASSQETARSGNTIYF.

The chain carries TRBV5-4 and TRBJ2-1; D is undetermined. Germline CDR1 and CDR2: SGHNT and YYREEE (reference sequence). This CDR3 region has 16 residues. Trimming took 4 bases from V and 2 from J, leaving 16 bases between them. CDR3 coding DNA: TGTGCCAGCAGCCCAAAGGCAGGCAGTACCTACAATGAGCAGTTCTTC. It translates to CASSPKAGSTYNEQFF.

CDR3 coding DNA: TGTGCCAGCAGCGCGACAGTTCAGACCTTAAAGTACTTC. Translated: CASSATVQTLKYF. The genes are TRBV6-5 and TRBJ2-7; weak D call: TRBD1 (5 bases). CDR1 is MNHEY and CDR2 is SVGAGI in the germline V gene. The V gene lost 6 bases and the J gene lost 11 bases, with 20 bases spanning the gap. This CDR3 comprises 13 residues.

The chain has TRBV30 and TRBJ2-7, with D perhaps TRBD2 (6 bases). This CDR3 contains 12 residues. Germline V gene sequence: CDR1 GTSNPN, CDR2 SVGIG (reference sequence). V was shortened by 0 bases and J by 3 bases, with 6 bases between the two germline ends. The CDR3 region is CAWSVEGYEQYF. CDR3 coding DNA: TGTGCCTGGAGTGTGGAGGGCTACGAGCAGTACTTC.

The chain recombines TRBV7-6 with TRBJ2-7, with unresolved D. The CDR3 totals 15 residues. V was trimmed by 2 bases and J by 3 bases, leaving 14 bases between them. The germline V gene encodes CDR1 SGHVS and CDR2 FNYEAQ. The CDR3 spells CASSLMGSTSYEQYF. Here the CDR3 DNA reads TGTGCCAGCAGCTTAATGGGGTCTACAAGCTACGAGCAGTACTTC. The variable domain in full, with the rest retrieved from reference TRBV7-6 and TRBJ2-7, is GAGVSQSPRYKVTKRGQDVALRCDPISGHVSLYWYRQALGQGPEFLTYFNYEAQQDKSGLPNDRFSAERPEGSISTLTIQRTEQRDSAMYRCASSLMGSTSYEQYFGPGTRLTVT.

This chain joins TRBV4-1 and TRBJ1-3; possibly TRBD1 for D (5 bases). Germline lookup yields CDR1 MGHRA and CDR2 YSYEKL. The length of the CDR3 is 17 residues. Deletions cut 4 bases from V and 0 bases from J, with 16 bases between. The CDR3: CASSPGDGVPSGNTIYF. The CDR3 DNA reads TGCGCCAGCAGCCCTGGGGACGGTGTCCCCTCTGGAAACACCATATATTTT.

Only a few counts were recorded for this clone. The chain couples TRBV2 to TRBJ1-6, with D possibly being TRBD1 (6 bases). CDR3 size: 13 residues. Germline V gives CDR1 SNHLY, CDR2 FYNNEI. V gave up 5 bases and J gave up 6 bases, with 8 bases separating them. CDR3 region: CASSKGGNSPLHF. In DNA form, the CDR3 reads TGTGCCAGCAGTAAGGGGGGTAATTCACCCCTCCACTTT.

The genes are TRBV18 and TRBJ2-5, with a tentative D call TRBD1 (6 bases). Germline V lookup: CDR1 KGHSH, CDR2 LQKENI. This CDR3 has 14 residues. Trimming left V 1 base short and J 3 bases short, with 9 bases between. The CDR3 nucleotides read TGTGCCAGCTCACCACAGGCAGGGGAAGAGACCCAGTACTTC. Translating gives CASSPQAGEETQYF.

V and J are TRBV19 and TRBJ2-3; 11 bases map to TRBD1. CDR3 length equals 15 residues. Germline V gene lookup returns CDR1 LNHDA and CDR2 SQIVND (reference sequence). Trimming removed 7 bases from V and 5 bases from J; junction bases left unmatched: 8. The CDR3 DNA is TGTGCCAGTACTCGGACAGGGGGCTGGGGAGATACGCAGTATTTT. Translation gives CASTRTGGWGDTQYF.

In DNA form, the CDR3 reads TGCGCCAGCAGCCCCATGGATCGCGGCAATCAGCCCCAGCATTTT. Translating gives CASSPMDRGNQPQHF. The rearrangement links TRBV4-1 to TRBJ1-5; D not certain. The CDR3 contains 15 residues. Germline V gives CDR1 MGHRA, CDR2 YSYEKL. Trimming stripped 4 bases from V and 2 bases from J, with 12 bases between.

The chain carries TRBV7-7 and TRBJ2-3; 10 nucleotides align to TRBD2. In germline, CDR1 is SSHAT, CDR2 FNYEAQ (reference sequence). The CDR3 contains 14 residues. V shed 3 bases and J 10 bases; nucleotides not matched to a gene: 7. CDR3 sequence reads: CASSLAVAGGAQYF. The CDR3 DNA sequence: TGTGCCAGCAGCTTGGCGGTAGCGGGGGGCGCGCAGTATTTT. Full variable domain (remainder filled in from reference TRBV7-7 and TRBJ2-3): GAGVSQSPRYKVTKRGQDVTLRCDPISSHATLYWYQQALGQGPEFLTYFNYEAQPDKSGLPSDRFSAERPEGSISTLTIQRTEQRDSAMYRCASSLAVAGGAQYFGPGTRLTVL.

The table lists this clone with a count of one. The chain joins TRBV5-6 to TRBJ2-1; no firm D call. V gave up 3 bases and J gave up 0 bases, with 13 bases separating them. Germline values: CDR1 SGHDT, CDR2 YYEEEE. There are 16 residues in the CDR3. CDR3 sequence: CASSSALSSSYNEQFF. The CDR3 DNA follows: TGTGCCAGCAGCTCTGCTCTGTCGAGCTCCTACAATGAGCAGTTCTTC.

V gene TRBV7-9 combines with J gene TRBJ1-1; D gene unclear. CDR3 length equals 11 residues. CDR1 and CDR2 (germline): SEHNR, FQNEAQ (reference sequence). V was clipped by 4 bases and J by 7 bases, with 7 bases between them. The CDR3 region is CASSYGFEAFF. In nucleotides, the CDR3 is TGTGCCAGCAGCTACGGCTTTGAAGCTTTCTTT.

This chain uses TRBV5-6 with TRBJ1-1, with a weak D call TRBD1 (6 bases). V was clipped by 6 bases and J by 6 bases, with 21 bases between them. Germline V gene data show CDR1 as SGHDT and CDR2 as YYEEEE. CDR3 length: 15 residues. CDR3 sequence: CASNPGGRGGSEAFF. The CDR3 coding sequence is TGTGCCAGCAACCCCGGAGGAAGGGGGGGTTCTGAAGCTTTCTTT.

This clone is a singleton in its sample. The CDR3 reads CASSRLAAGETQYF. As DNA, the CDR3 is TGTGCCAGCAGCCGTCTAGCGGCCGGGGAGACCCAGTACTTC. This sequence joins TRBV7-8 and TRBJ2-5; TRBD2 matches 7 bases. CDR1 and CDR2 (germline): SGHVS, FQNEAQ. This CDR3 region has 14 residues. V was clipped by 5 bases and J by 5 bases; unmatched bases: 8.

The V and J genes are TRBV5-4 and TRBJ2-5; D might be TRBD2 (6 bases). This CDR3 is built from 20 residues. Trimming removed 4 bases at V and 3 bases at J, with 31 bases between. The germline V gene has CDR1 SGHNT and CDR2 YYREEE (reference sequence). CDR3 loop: CASSPDAWRARQRREETQYF. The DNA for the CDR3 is TGTGCCAGCAGCCCGGATGCTTGGAGGGCCCGACAGCGACGGGAAGAGACCCAGTACTTC.

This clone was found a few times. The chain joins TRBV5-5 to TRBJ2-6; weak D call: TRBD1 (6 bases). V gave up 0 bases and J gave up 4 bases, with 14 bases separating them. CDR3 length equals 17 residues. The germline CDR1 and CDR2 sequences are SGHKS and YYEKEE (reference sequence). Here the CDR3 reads CASSLGGTGSGANVLTF. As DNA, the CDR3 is TGTGCCAGCAGCTTGGGGGGCACAGGGTCCGGGGCCAACGTCCTGACTTTC.